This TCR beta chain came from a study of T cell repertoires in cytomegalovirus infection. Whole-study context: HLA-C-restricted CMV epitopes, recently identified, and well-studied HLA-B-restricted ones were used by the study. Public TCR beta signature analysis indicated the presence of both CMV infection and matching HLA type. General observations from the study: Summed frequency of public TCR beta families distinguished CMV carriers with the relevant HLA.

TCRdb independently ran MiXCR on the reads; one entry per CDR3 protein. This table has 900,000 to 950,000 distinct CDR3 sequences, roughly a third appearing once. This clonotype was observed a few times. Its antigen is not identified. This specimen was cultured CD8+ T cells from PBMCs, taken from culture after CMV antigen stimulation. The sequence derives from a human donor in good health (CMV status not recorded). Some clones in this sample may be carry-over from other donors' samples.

The CDR3 loop reads CATTGDRADTQYF. The CDR3 nucleotides are TGTGCCACCACCGGGGACAGGGCAGATACGCAGTATTTT. This chain links TRBV15 with TRBJ2-3; TRBD1 matches at 9 bases. Trimming took 7 bases from V and 4 from J; bases not matched to a gene: 3. The CDR3 runs to 13 residues. Germline assignment: CDR1 LNHNV and CDR2 YYDKDF (reference sequence). Complete variable domain (other parts from reference TRBV15 and TRBJ2-3): DAMVIQNPRYQVTQFGKPVTLSCSQTLNHNVMYWYQQKSSQAPKLLFHYYDKDFNNEADTPDNFQSRRPNTSFCFLDIRSPGLGDTAMYLCATTGDRADTQYFGPGTRLTVL.